Listed below are T cell receptor beta chains from one sample, sequenced in a study of T cell repertoires in cytomegalovirus infection. TCRdb reprocessed the reads with MiXCR, giving one entry per CDR3 protein. The table has 310,000 or so distinct CDR3 sequences, 9.6% seen once; the top ten hold less than 3%. The sequenced sample was PBMCs. The source is a human donor in good health (CMV status not recorded). Some clones in this sample may be carry-over from other donors' samples. The conserved cysteine and the conserved F or W are not part of the CDR3 here. A D gene is named only where the DNA matches it firmly.

V: TRBV20-1; length: 11; D: TRBD1; CDR3: SARWTGQGTQY
V: TRBV9; length: 13; D: .; CDR3: ASSVGQGLHNEQF
V: TRBV11-2; length: 12; D: .; CDR3: ASSFLGRNTEAF
V: TRBV6-1; length: 12; D: TRBD1; CDR3: ASSNRGLSDTQY
V: TRBV5-4; length: 13; D: .; CDR3: ASSLGGTWDEKLF
V: TRBV28; length: 11; D: .; CDR3: ASSFGLNYGYT
V: TRBV7-2; length: 11; D: TRBD1; CDR3: ANRQGTTGELF
V: TRBV12-3/TRBV12-4; length: 11; D: .; CDR3: ASGAATNTEAF
V: TRBV20-1; length: 10; D: .; CDR3: SAGRSDNEQF
V: TRBV5-5; length: 13; D: TRBD2; CDR3: ASSLDLAGTDTQY
V: TRBV6-2/TRBV6-3; length: 16; D: TRBD2; CDR3: ASSYSTSGGANTGELF
V: TRBV29-1; length: 10; D: .; CDR3: SVQGRDTEAF
V: TRBV7-2; length: 13; D: .; CDR3: ASGEAGRSTDTQY
V: TRBV6-6; length: 13; D: TRBD2; CDR3: ASSFLAGGIYEQY
V: TRBV15; length: 11; D: .; CDR3: ATSPDRNYGYT
V: TRBV20-1; length: 10; D: .; CDR3: SAPRQAGGYT
V: TRBV6-5; length: 14; D: TRBD1; CDR3: ASSYSDRGRGETQY
V: TRBV12-3/TRBV12-4; length: 12; D: .; CDR3: ASGLTPRTDTQY
V: TRBV29-1; length: 11; D: TRBD1; CDR3: SLRETGWNEQF
V: TRBV6-5; length: 13; D: .; CDR3: ASSPLRTGPSGYT
V: TRBV6-5; length: 13; D: .; CDR3: ASSYSRFQAYGYT
V: TRBV28; length: 12; D: .; CDR3: ASRRQEAANEAF
V: TRBV20-1; length: 11; D: .; CDR3: SANQPGDEKLF
V: TRBV2; length: 13; D: TRBD2; CDR3: ATPPTSGATDTQY
V: TRBV4-3; length: 11; D: .; CDR3: ASSQDRKTEAF
V: TRBV5-5; length: 11; D: .; CDR3: ASSSRAYQTIY
V: TRBV6-4; length: 12; D: .; CDR3: ASRVLQGAGELF
V: TRBV7-9; length: 13; D: .; CDR3: ASSFGPLNTGELF
V: TRBV19; length: 14; D: TRBD2; CDR3: ASSIVGSGVQETQY
V: TRBV2; length: 13; D: .; CDR3: ASSGTNSVVGTLH
V: TRBV6-2/TRBV6-3; length: 12; D: .; CDR3: ASSYMGPSNEQF
V: TRBV28; length: 12; D: .; CDR3: ASSQGGIEETQY
V: TRBV7-9; length: 11; D: .; CDR3: ASSKTGPETQY
V: TRBV20-1; length: 11; D: TRBD1; CDR3: SPLGQVNSPLH
V: TRBV9; length: 13; D: TRBD1; CDR3: ASSGFDRGNEKLF
V: TRBV12-3/TRBV12-4; length: 11; D: TRBD1; CDR3: AISGGSYNEQF
V: TRBV6-2/TRBV6-3; length: 17; D: TRBD2; CDR3: ASSFRLAGDPLDTGELF
V: TRBV2; length: 13; D: .; CDR3: ASKSDPGSTGELF
V: TRBV5-8; length: 12; D: .; CDR3: ASSNSQGGDTQY
V: TRBV6-2/TRBV6-3; length: 13; D: TRBD2; CDR3: ASSYSTLAGDEQY
V: TRBV4-1; length: 11; D: .; CDR3: ASRPEWGGELF
V: TRBV5-1; length: 12; D: .; CDR3: ASSGGTSRETQY
V: TRBV12-3/TRBV12-4; length: 13; D: .; CDR3: ASRGNSGRGTEAF
V: TRBV7-9; length: 16; D: .; CDR3: ASSSPLLDVSSYNEQF
V: TRBV19; length: 16; D: TRBD1; CDR3: ASSIIGARDRTYNEQF
V: TRBV5-1; length: 13; D: .; CDR3: ASSLGQAYNYGYT
V: TRBV6-6; length: 14; D: .; CDR3: ASSYWDNLGHQPQH
V: TRBV7-9; length: 12; D: .; CDR3: ASSSGTHPDTQY
V: TRBV24-1; length: 13; D: .; CDR3: ATSDLPGPNVEAF
V: TRBV10-3; length: 13; D: TRBD1; CDR3: AIMTGQGSYNEQF
V: TRBV2; length: 10; D: .; CDR3: ASEGVADTQY
V: TRBV2; length: 14; D: TRBD1; CDR3: ASSGRTRQGNSPLH
V: TRBV7-6; length: 13; D: TRBD1; CDR3: ASSKNRGQADTQY